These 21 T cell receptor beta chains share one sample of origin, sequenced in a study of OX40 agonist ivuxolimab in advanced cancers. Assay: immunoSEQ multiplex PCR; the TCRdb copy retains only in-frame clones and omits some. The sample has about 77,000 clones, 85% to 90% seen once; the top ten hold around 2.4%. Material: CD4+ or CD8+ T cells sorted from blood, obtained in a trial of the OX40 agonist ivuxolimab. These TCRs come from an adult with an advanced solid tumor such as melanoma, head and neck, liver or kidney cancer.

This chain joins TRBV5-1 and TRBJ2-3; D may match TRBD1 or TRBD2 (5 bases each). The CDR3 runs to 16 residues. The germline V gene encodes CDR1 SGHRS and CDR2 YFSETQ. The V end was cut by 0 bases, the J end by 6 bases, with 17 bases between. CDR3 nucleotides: TGCGCCAGCAGCTTGGCATCGGGGCCTCCTGAGGATACGCAGTATTTT. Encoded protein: CASSLASGPPEDTQYF.

This CDR3 is CSVHQGLYGYTF. The CDR3, as DNA: TGCAGCGTTCATCAGGGTTTGTATGGCTACACCTTC. The gene calls are TRBV29-1 and TRBJ1-2; possibly TRBD1 for D (5 bases). This CDR3 is built from 12 residues. Germline V gives CDR1 SQVTM, CDR2 ANQGSEA. Between the trimmed V and J ends, which lost 5 bases and 5 bases, there was a span of 12 bases. Filled out from reference TRBV29-1 and TRBJ1-2, the complete variable domain reads SAVISQKPSRDICQRGTSLTIQCQVDSQVTMMFWYRQQPGQSLTLIATANQGSEATYESGFVIDKFPISRPNLTFSTLTVSNMSPEDSSIYLCSVHQGLYGYTFGSGTRLTVV.

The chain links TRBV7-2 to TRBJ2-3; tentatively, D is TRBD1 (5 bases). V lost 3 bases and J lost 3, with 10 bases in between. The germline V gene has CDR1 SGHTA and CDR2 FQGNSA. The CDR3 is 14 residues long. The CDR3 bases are TGTGCCAGCAGCTTTTATGGACATACAGATACGCAGTATTTT. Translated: CASSFYGHTDTQYF.

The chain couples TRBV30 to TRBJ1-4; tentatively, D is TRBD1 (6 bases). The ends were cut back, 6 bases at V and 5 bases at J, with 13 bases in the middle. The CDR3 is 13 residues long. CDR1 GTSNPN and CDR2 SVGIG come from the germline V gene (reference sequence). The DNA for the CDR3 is TGTGCCTGTAAGGACAGAAGGAATGAAAAACTGTTTTTT. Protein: CACKDRRNEKLFF.

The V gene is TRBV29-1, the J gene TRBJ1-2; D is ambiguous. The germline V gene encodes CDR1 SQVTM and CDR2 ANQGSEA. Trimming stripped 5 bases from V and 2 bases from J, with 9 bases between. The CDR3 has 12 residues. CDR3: CSVQTLNYGYTF. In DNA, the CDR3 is TGCAGCGTTCAGACCTTGAACTATGGCTACACCTTC.

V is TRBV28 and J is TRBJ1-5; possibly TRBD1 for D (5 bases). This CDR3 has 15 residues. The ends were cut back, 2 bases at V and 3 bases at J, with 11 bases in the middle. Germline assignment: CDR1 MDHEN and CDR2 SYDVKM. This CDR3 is CASSLDGALNQPQHF. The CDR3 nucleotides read TGTGCCAGCAGTTTAGACGGGGCCCTCAATCAGCCCCAGCATTTT.

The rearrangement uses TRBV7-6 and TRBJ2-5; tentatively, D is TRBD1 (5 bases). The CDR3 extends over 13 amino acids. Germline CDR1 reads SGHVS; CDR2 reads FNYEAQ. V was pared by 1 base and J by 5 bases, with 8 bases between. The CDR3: CASSLGGPETQYF. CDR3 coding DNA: TGTGCCAGCAGCTTAGGGGGCCCGGAGACCCAGTACTTC. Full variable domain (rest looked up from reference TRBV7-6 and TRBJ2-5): GAGVSQSPRYKVTKRGQDVALRCDPISGHVSLYWYRQALGQGPEFLTYFNYEAQQDKSGLPNDRFSAERPEGSISTLTIQRTEQRDSAMYRCASSLGGPETQYFGPGTRLLVL.

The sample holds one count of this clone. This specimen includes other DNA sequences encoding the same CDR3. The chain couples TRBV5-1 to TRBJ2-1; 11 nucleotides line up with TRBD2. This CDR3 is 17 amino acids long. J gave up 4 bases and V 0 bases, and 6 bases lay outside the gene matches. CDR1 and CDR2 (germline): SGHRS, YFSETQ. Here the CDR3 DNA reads TGCGCCAGCAGCTTGGGGCTAGCGGGGGGTCAATACAATGAGCAGTTCTTC. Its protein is CASSLGLAGGQYNEQFF.

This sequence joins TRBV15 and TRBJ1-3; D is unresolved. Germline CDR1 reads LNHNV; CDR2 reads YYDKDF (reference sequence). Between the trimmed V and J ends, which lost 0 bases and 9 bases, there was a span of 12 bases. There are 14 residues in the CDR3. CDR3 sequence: CATSRDTGRGTIYF. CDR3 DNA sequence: TGTGCCACCAGCAGAGATACGGGAAGAGGCACCATATATTTT.

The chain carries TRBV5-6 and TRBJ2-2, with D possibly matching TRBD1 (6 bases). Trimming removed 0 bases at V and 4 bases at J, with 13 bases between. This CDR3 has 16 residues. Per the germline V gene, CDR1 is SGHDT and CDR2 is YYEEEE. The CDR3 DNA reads TGTGCCAGCAGCTTGGTTGGCCAGGGGAGCACCGGGGAGCTGTTTTTT. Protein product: CASSLVGQGSTGELFF.

DNA of the CDR3: TGTGCCAGCAGCCGCCAGGGGGCCCGGGTCCCTAACTATGGCTACACCTTC. It encodes CASSRQGARVPNYGYTF. The genes are TRBV21-1 and TRBJ1-2; the table calls TRBD1, which could not be checked here. TRBV21-1 is classified as a pseudogene. This CDR3 contains 17 residues.

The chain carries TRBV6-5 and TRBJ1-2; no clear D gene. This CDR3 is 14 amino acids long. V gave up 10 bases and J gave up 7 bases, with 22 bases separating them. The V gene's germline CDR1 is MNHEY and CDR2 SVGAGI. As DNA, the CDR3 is TGTGCCACCCTCAGCGGGGTGGGAGTTGTTGGCTACACCTTC. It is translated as CATLSGVGVVGYTF.

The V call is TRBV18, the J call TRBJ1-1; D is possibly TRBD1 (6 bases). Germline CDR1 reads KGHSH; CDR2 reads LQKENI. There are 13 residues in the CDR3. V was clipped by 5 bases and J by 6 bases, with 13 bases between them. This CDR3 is CASSMKGVAEAFF. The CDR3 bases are TGTGCCAGCTCAATGAAGGGGGTCGCTGAAGCTTTCTTT.

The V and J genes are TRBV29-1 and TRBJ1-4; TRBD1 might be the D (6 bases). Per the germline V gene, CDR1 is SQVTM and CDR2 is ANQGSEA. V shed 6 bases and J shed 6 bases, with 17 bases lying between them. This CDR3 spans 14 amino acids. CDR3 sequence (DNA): TGCAGCGTGACTCAGCGGGGGCGGTATGAAAAACTGTTTTTT. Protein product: CSVTQRGRYEKLFF. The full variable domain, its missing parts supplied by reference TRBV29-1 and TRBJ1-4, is SAVISQKPSRDICQRGTSLTIQCQVDSQVTMMFWYRQQPGQSLTLIATANQGSEATYESGFVIDKFPISRPNLTFSTLTVSNMSPEDSSIYLCSVTQRGRYEKLFFGSGTQLSVL.

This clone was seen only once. The CDR3 reads CASSLAGTQNTEAFF. CDR3 nucleotide sequence: TGTGCCAGCAGCTTAGCCGGGACACAGAACACTGAAGCTTTCTTT. This rearrangement joins TRBV5-4 to TRBJ1-1; maybe TRBD1 (6 bases). The CDR3 totals 15 residues. V lost 2 bases and J 1 base, leaving 12 bases between the germline ends. CDR1 and CDR2 from the germline V gene are SGHNT and YYREEE (reference sequence).

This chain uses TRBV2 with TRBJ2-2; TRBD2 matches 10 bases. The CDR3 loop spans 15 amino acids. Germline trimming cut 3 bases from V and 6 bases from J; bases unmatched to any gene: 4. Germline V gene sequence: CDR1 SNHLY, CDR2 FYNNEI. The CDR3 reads CASSDLSGRAGELFF. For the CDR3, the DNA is TGTGCCAGCAGTGATCTGAGCGGGAGGGCCGGGGAGCTGTTTTTT.

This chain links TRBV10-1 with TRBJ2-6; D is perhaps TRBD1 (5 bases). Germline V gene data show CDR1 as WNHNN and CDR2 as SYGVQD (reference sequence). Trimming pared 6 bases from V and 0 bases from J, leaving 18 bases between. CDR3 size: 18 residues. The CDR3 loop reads CASRRTGFLPSGANVLTF. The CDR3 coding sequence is TGCGCCAGCAGGAGAACAGGTTTCCTCCCCTCTGGGGCCAACGTCCTGACTTTC.

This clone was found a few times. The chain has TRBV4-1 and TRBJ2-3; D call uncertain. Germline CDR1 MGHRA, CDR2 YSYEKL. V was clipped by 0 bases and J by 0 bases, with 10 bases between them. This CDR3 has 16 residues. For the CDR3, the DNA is TGCGCCAGCAGCCAAGATCCCAGCAAAAGCACAGATACGCAGTATTTT. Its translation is CASSQDPSKSTDTQYF.

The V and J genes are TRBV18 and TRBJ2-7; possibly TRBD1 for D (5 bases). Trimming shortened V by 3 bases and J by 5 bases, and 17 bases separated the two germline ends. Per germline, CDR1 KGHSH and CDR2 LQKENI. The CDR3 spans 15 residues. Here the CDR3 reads CASSPDSKLQDEQYF. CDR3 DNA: TGTGCCAGCTCACCTGACAGCAAACTACAGGACGAGCAGTACTTC.

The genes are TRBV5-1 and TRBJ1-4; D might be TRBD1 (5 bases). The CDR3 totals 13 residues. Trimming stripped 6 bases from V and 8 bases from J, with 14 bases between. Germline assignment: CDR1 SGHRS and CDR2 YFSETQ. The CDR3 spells CASTRGEGEKLFF. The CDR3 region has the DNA TGCGCCAGCACGAGAGGAGAGGGGGAAAAACTGTTTTTT.

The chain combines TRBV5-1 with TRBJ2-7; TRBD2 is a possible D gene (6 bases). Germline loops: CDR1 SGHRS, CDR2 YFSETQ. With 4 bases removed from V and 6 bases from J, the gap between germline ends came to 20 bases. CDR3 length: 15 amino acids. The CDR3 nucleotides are TGCGCCAGCAGCCCCGGAGGAGGGCTCCCCGGCGAGCAGTACTTC. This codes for CASSPGGGLPGEQYF.